These T cell receptor beta chains were read from a single sample in a study of T cell clones after liver transplantation. Clones were read by immunoSEQ multiplex PCR, and TCRdb kept only the in-frame ones, dropping some. This table has some 70,000 clones, 80% appearing once. This material consisted of CD4+ T cells from blood, taken before liver transplant. These receptors were obtained from a human donor who received a liver transplant. The CDR3 runs from the conserved cysteine through the conserved F or W. The D gene is left open where the match is weak.

D gene: TRBD1
J gene: TRBJ1-4
V gene: TRBV5-1
CDR3 protein: CASSLGQGNEKLFF

D gene: TRBD2
J gene: TRBJ2-1
V gene: TRBV10-1
CDR3 protein: CASSESRGYKINEQFF

D gene: -
J gene: TRBJ2-3
V gene: TRBV7-2
CDR3 protein: CASSLFWRAGDIDTQYF

D gene: -
J gene: TRBJ2-1
V gene: TRBV29-1
CDR3 protein: CSVEDIGGRTYNEQFF

D gene: TRBD2
J gene: TRBJ2-5
V gene: TRBV28
CDR3 protein: CASSSTLGGVRETQYF

D gene: -
J gene: TRBJ2-5
V gene: TRBV18
CDR3 protein: CASSQAQETQYF

D gene: -
J gene: TRBJ1-2
V gene: TRBV29-1
CDR3 protein: CSVEDLGKGYTF

D gene: -
J gene: TRBJ1-5
V gene: TRBV19
CDR3 protein: CASSIPLAVPPQHF

D gene: -
J gene: TRBJ2-3
V gene: TRBV19
CDR3 protein: CASSLPGVNTQYF

D gene: TRBD2
J gene: TRBJ2-1
V gene: TRBV6-5
CDR3 protein: CASSYTTSSSYNEQFF

D gene: TRBD1
J gene: TRBJ1-2
V gene: TRBV29-1
CDR3 protein: CSVPVDRENYGYTF

D gene: -
J gene: TRBJ2-7
V gene: TRBV5-1
CDR3 protein: CASSWNRDSYEQYF

D gene: -
J gene: TRBJ2-7
V gene: TRBV5-5
CDR3 protein: CASSPGAYEQYF

D gene: -
J gene: TRBJ1-5
V gene: TRBV19
CDR3 protein: CASNLRDSNQPQHF

D gene: -
J gene: TRBJ2-2
V gene: TRBV9
CDR3 protein: CASSSGRLRSTGELFF

D gene: -
J gene: TRBJ1-2
V gene: TRBV5-6
CDR3 protein: CASSVRAHYGYTF

D gene: -
J gene: TRBJ2-1
V gene: TRBV18
CDR3 protein: CASSPRVLLTYNEQFF

D gene: TRBD2
J gene: TRBJ2-1
V gene: TRBV27
CDR3 protein: CASSKSLGGSGDNEQFF

D gene: -
J gene: TRBJ2-5
V gene: TRBV15
CDR3 protein: CATSRDRQQETQYF

D gene: -
J gene: TRBJ1-1
V gene: TRBV15
CDR3 protein: CATSRGGAEGTEAFF

D gene: TRBD1
J gene: TRBJ1-1
V gene: TRBV15
CDR3 protein: CATSNDRASEAFF

D gene: -
J gene: TRBJ1-2
V gene: TRBV5-8
CDR3 protein: CASSLWSQYGYTF

D gene: TRBD2
J gene: TRBJ2-1
V gene: TRBV5-1
CDR3 protein: CASSLVTGRAGEQFF

D gene: -
J gene: TRBJ1-3
V gene: TRBV19
CDR3 protein: CASSLGAGNTIYF

D gene: TRBD1
J gene: TRBJ1-1
V gene: TRBV18
CDR3 protein: CASSPTRDSQEAFF

D gene: -
J gene: TRBJ1-1
V gene: TRBV5-1
CDR3 protein: CASRPTATNTEAFF

D gene: TRBD2
J gene: TRBJ2-7
V gene: TRBV10-3
CDR3 protein: CAIGPSDLAGAYEQYF

D gene: -
J gene: TRBJ2-1
V gene: TRBV19
CDR3 protein: CASSLGANNEQFF

D gene: -
J gene: TRBJ2-3
V gene: TRBV4-1
CDR3 protein: CASSRDHPAQYTQYF